Below, 20 T cell receptor beta chains from the same sample are listed, as sequenced in a study of cytotoxic CD8 clonotypes in ibrutinib-treated CLL. The table came from immunoSEQ multiplex PCR; TCRdb's copy has only in-frame clones and leaves some out. The table lists tens of thousands of clones, approximately 48% of them singletons. The input for sequencing was PBMCs, taken before ibrutinib treatment. These TCRs come from a human donor with chronic lymphocytic leukemia.

The genes are TRBV5-1 and TRBJ2-3, with a weak D call TRBD2 (5 bases). Trimming removed 0 bases from V and 0 bases from J, with 11 bases in between. Germline CDR1 and CDR2: SGHRS and YFSETQ. The CDR3 has 16 amino acids. The CDR3: CASSLGGGPSTDTQYF. The CDR3 nucleotides are TGCGCCAGCAGCTTGGGAGGAGGCCCCAGCACAGATACGCAGTATTTT.

There are a few counts of this clone. The rearrangement joins TRBV30 to TRBJ1-2, with D unclear. CDR1 is GTSNPN, CDR2 SVGIG, per germline (reference sequence). V was cut by 3 bases and J by 2 bases, with 10 bases left in between. The CDR3 is 13 residues long. The CDR3 DNA reads TGTGCCTGGAGGCGAACAGAGAACTATGGCTACACCTTC. This sequence encodes CAWRRTENYGYTF.

This clone has more than one count but fewer than ten. V gene TRBV6-5 combines with J gene TRBJ1-2; no reliable D call. The CDR3 sequence is 15 residues long. Trimming shortened V by 0 bases and J by 4 bases, and 12 bases separated the two germline ends. Germline CDR1 reads MNHEY; CDR2 reads SVGAGI. Here the CDR3 DNA reads TGTGCCAGCAGTTACTCGAATACGGTGTTCTATGGCTACACCTTC. This encodes CASSYSNTVFYGYTF.

The chain recombines TRBV6-1 with TRBJ1-1; the D is unclear. The V gene's germline CDR1 is MNHNS and CDR2 SASEGT. Deletions cut 10 bases from V and 6 bases from J, with 18 bases between. CDR3 length equals 13 residues. In DNA, the CDR3 is TGTGCCACCGTCGCGTTGCGTCTGGCTGAAGCTTTCTTT. It encodes CATVALRLAEAFF.

This clone was seen only a few times. The V gene is TRBV6-5, the J gene TRBJ2-7; tentatively, D is TRBD1 (6 bases). Germline V gene data show CDR1 as MNHEY and CDR2 as SVGAGI. The CDR3 runs to 14 residues. The ends were cut back, 0 bases at V and 6 bases at J, with 12 bases in the middle. The chain's CDR3 is CASSYSRDKGEQYF. As DNA, the CDR3 is TGTGCCAGCAGTTACTCCAGGGACAAGGGCGAGCAGTACTTC.

The chain has TRBV6-1 and TRBJ2-3, with TRBD1 matching 8 bases. There are 15 residues in the CDR3. With V trimmed by 10 bases and J by 2 bases, 11 bases remained unmatched. Germline V gene data show CDR1 as MNHNS and CDR2 as SASEGT. The CDR3: CATLQGASVTDTQYF. As DNA, the CDR3 is TGTGCCACCCTCCAGGGGGCTTCGGTCACAGATACGCAGTATTTT.

This clone turned up a few times. This sequence joins TRBV11-1 and TRBJ2-7; 8 bases align to TRBD2. Germline V gives CDR1 SGHAT, CDR2 FQDESV (reference sequence). Unmatched junction bases numbered 9, after V lost 5 bases and J lost 6 bases. CDR3 length: 14 amino acids. The CDR3 loop reads CASSPGRGSREQYF. The CDR3 DNA reads TGTGCCAGCAGCCCCGGGAGGGGGTCTCGCGAGCAGTACTTC.

The rearrangement joins TRBV5-1 to TRBJ1-4; D gene ambiguous. The V gene lost 8 bases and the J gene lost 0 bases, with 11 bases spanning the gap. The CDR3 contains 14 residues. The germline CDR1 and CDR2 sequences are SGHRS and YFSETQ. The CDR3 sequence: CASGEFATNEKLFF. CDR3 DNA: TGCGCCAGTGGAGAGTTTGCAACTAATGAAAAACTGTTTTTT.

This clone was picked up a small number of times. The chain combines TRBV5-1 with TRBJ2-1; D is ambiguous. CDR3 size: 12 residues. Germline V lookup: CDR1 SGHRS, CDR2 YFSETQ. V was cut by 2 bases and J by 6 bases, with 6 bases left in between. CDR3: CASSFSGNEQFF. The CDR3 DNA sequence: TGCGCCAGCAGCTTTTCCGGCAATGAGCAGTTCTTC.

This clone was detected a few times. This rearrangement joins TRBV19 to TRBJ1-6; TRBD1 aligns across 7 bases. After removal of 5 bases from V and 6 bases from J, the junction contained 10 bases not matched to a gene. CDR3 size: 16 residues. Looked up from germline, CDR1 is LNHDA and CDR2 is SQIVND (reference sequence). The CDR3 nucleotides read TGTGCCAGTAGTCCTCAAACGACAGGGATTAATTCACCCCTCCACTTT. Translation: CASSPQTTGINSPLHF. The entire variable domain, with the rest obtained from reference TRBV19 and TRBJ1-6, is as follows: DGGITQSPKYLFRKEGQNVTLSCEQNLNHDAMYWYRQDPGQGLRLIYYSQIVNDFQKGDIAEGYSVSREKKESFPLTVTSAQKNPTAFYLCASSPQTTGINSPLHFGNGTRLTVT.

This chain connects TRBV2 to TRBJ2-3; possibly TRBD2 for D (6 bases). V was clipped by 3 bases and J by 4 bases, with 17 bases between them. The CDR3 totals 16 residues. From germline, CDR1 is SNHLY and CDR2 FYNNEI. CDR3 sequence: CASSDLVGGGADTQYF. Here the CDR3 DNA reads TGTGCCAGCAGTGACCTCGTCGGGGGAGGCGCAGATACGCAGTATTTT.

The rearrangement links TRBV19 to TRBJ2-4, with TRBD2 matching 9 bases. CDR3 size: 16 residues. The J segment lost 6 bases and the V segment lost 6 bases, leaving 12 bases of the junction unmatched. Per the germline V gene, CDR1 is LNHDA and CDR2 is SQIVND (reference sequence). CDR3 loop: CASRDPYGGGGNIQYF. The CDR3, as DNA: TGTGCCAGTAGGGACCCCTACGGCGGGGGGGGAAACATTCAGTACTTC.

Here the CDR3 reads CASSGRLGRGGPNEQFF. The CDR3 DNA follows: TGCGCCAGCAGTGGGAGGTTAGGGCGGGGGGGCCCCAATGAGCAGTTCTTC. The V gene is TRBV10-1, the J gene TRBJ2-1, with 9 nucleotides matching TRBD2. Germline CDR1 reads WNHNN; CDR2 reads SYGVQD (reference sequence). The CDR3 totals 17 residues. V lost 4 bases, J lost 6 bases, and 13 bases stayed unmatched.

This rearrangement joins TRBV11-3 to TRBJ2-6; no firm D call. The CDR3 has 17 residues. The germline gives CDR1 SGHNT, CDR2 YENEEA. Trimming stripped 4 bases from V and 0 bases from J, with 13 bases between. CDR3 in DNA: TGTGCCAGCAGCTCCAGGACCGGCCCCTCTGGGGCCAACGTCCTGACTTTC. As protein: CASSSRTGPSGANVLTF.

Here the CDR3 DNA reads TGCGCCAGCAGCCATTTTGCCGGGACAGGGGATGAAAAACTGTTTTTT. Translated: CASSHFAGTGDEKLFF. J is TRBJ1-4 and V is TRBV4-1; 10 bases match TRBD1. V shed 3 bases, J shed 6 bases, and the junction held 7 bases outside the gene matches. Per germline, CDR1 MGHRA and CDR2 YSYEKL. This CDR3 has 16 amino acids.

This clone has just a few counts. The rearrangement joins TRBV5-6 to TRBJ1-5; 10 bases are shared with TRBD1. This CDR3 is built from 15 residues. Germline V gene lookup returns CDR1 SGHDT and CDR2 YYEEEE. V shed 0 bases, J shed 7 bases, and the junction held 4 bases outside the gene matches. CDR3 in amino acids: CASSLGQGAGQPQHF. CDR3 nucleotides: TGTGCCAGCAGCTTGGGACAGGGGGCAGGCCAGCCCCAGCATTTT.

J is TRBJ1-3 and V is TRBV23-1, with 8 bases lining up with TRBD1. TRBV23-1 is flagged as an ORF with uncertain function. CDR3 length: 17 residues. V was clipped by 10 bases and J by 0 bases; unmatched bases: 14. CDR3 sequence: CAKVGQASLISGNTIYF. The CDR3 DNA reads TGCGCCAAAGTGGGACAGGCGTCGCTTATCTCTGGAAACACCATATATTTT.

The genes are TRBV19 and TRBJ2-3; tentatively, D is TRBD2 (6 bases). The CDR3 contains 17 residues. The germline V gene has CDR1 LNHDA and CDR2 SQIVND (reference sequence). With 4 bases removed from V and 0 bases from J, the gap between germline ends came to 17 bases. For the CDR3, the DNA is TGTGCCAGTAGTAGAAGAATGGGCGGGGAAAGCACAGATACGCAGTATTTT. It yields the protein CASSRRMGGESTDTQYF.

This clone was observed a few times. The chain uses TRBV28 and TRBJ1-2, with D possibly matching TRBD1 (5 bases). There are 14 residues in the CDR3. V shed 6 bases and J shed 2 bases, with 13 bases lying between them. The germline CDR1 and CDR2 sequences are MDHEN and SYDVKM. CDR3 DNA: TGTGCCAGCAGCCCTAACGGGGGGAACTATGGCTACACCTTC. It codes for CASSPNGGNYGYTF.

This sequence joins TRBV18 and TRBJ2-5; the D is unclear. The length of the CDR3 is 13 residues. Germline V gene data show CDR1 as KGHSH and CDR2 as LQKENI. Trimming took 0 bases from V and 2 from J, leaving 4 bases between them. The CDR3 bases are TGTGCCAGCTCACCACCGTTACAAGAGACCCAGTACTTC. The encoded protein is CASSPPLQETQYF.